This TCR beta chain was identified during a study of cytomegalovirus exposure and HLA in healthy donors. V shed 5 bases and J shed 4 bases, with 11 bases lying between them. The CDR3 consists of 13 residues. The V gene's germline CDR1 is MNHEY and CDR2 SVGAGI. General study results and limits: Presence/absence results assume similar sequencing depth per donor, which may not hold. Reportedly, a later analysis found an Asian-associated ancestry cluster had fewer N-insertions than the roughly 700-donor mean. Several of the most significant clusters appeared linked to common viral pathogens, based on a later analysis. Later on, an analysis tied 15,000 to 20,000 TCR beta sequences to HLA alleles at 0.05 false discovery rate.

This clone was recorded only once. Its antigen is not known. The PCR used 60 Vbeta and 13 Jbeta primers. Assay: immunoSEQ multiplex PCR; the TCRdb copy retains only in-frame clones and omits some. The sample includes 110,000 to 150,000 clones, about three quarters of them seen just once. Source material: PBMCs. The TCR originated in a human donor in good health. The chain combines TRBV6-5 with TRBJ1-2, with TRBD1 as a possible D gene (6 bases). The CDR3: CASSRTATYGYTF. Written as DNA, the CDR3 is TGTGCCAGCAGTCGGACAGCTACCTATGGCTACACCTTC.